Following are 21 T cell receptor beta chains from one sample sequenced in a study of cytomegalovirus exposure and HLA in healthy donors. Profiled with immunoSEQ multiplex PCR; TCRdb holds only in-frame clones, not every one. The sample has over 130,000 clones, 85% to 90% seen once. Specimen: PBMCs. The receptors originated from a young man in good health and CMV-seropositive.

V usage is TRBV6-1 and J usage is TRBJ2-1; 7 bases map to TRBD1. From germline, CDR1 is MNHNS and CDR2 SASEGT. With V trimmed by 2 bases and J by 6 bases, 1 base remained unmatched. The CDR3 length is 13 residues. CDR3 residues: CASSESGGNEQFF. CDR3 sequence (DNA): TGTGCCAGCAGTGAATCAGGGGGCAATGAGCAGTTCTTC.

This clone was seen only once. This chain connects TRBV19 to TRBJ1-1, with TRBD1 as a possible D gene (5 bases). Germline lookup yields CDR1 LNHDA and CDR2 SQIVND (reference sequence). Trimming cost V 0 bases and J 0 bases, with 11 bases left between them. The CDR3 contains 16 residues. This CDR3 reads CASSIEGRGLNTEAFF. Here the CDR3 DNA reads TGTGCCAGTAGTATAGAAGGGAGGGGCTTGAACACTGAAGCTTTCTTT. Together with reference TRBV19 and TRBJ1-1, the CDR3 gives the full variable domain: DGGITQSPKYLFRKEGQNVTLSCEQNLNHDAMYWYRQDPGQGLRLIYYSQIVNDFQKGDIAEGYSVSREKKESFPLTVTSAQKNPTAFYLCASSIEGRGLNTEAFFGQGTRLTVV.

This clone was recorded a few times. The rearrangement joins TRBV7-9 to TRBJ2-7, with 9 bases identical to TRBD1. The CDR3 runs 14 residues. The trim removed 5 bases at V and 6 bases at J, leaving 8 bases unmatched. CDR1 and CDR2 (germline): SEHNR, FQNEAQ (reference sequence). This chain's CDR3 is CASSAPGQGGEQYF. The CDR3 DNA sequence: TGTGCCAGCAGCGCGCCGGGACAGGGTGGCGAGCAGTACTTC. Together with reference TRBV7-9 and TRBJ2-7, the CDR3 gives the full variable domain: DTGVSQNPRHKITKRGQNVTFRCDPISEHNRLYWYRQTLGQGPEFLTYFQNEAQLEKSRLLSDRFSAERPKGSFSTLEIQRTEQGDSAMYLCASSAPGQGGEQYFGPGTRLTVT.

This clone has just a few counts. The chain employs TRBV6-4 and TRBJ1-1; D call uncertain. Germline CDR1 is MRHNA and CDR2 is SNTAGT. Trimming cost V 6 bases and J 0 bases, with 14 bases left between them. The CDR3 runs to 15 residues. CDR3 sequence: CASSSHAGLNTEAFF. The CDR3 DNA sequence: TGTGCCAGCAGCTCTCATGCGGGGTTGAACACTGAAGCTTTCTTT.

The chain links TRBV9 to TRBJ1-2; D may be TRBD1 (5 bases). Germline CDR1 reads SGDLS; CDR2 reads YYNGEE. V shed 5 bases and J shed 4 bases, with 9 bases lying between them. The CDR3 totals 12 residues. CDR3 nucleotides: TGTGCCAGCAGGGGGCGCAGCTATGGCTACACCTTC. This encodes CASRGRSYGYTF.

The chain couples TRBV5-1 to TRBJ1-2, with 9 bases lining up with TRBD1. This CDR3 region has 16 residues. CDR1 SGHRS and CDR2 YFSETQ come from the germline V gene. V lost 3 bases to trimming and J lost 14 bases; unmatched junction nucleotides: 20. CDR3: CASSSEPPGQGGLRTF. Written as DNA, the CDR3 is TGCGCCAGCAGCTCGGAACCCCCGGGACAGGGAGGATTGAGGACCTTC.

This chain connects TRBV4-2 to TRBJ1-2; D may be TRBD1 (6 bases). Germline V gene data show CDR1 as LGHNA and CDR2 as YNFKEQ. Trimming took off 0 bases at V and 5 bases at J, with 16 bases between the two ends. This CDR3 has 16 amino acids. In DNA form, the CDR3 reads TGTGCCAGCAGCCAAGATCTGGCAGGCCAGGGGTATGGCTACACCTTC. Its translation is CASSQDLAGQGYGYTF.

This chain joins TRBV6-6 and TRBJ2-7; 11 positions match TRBD2. V shed 5 bases, J shed 0 bases, and the junction held 6 bases outside the gene matches. This CDR3 is 16 amino acids long. Germline V gives CDR1 MNHNY, CDR2 SVGAGI (reference sequence). The CDR3 DNA follows: TGTGCCAGCAGTCCTCCCGGGACTAGCGGCTCCTACGAGCAGTACTTC. This sequence encodes CASSPPGTSGSYEQYF.

The rearrangement joins TRBV5-1 to TRBJ2-2; TRBD1 aligns across 7 bases. Germline V lookup: CDR1 SGHRS, CDR2 YFSETQ. Unmatched junction bases numbered 6, after V lost 4 bases and J lost 3 bases. This CDR3 has 15 residues. The CDR3 loop is CASSQGQFDTGELFF. Written as DNA, the CDR3 is TGCGCCAGCAGCCAGGGACAGTTCGACACCGGGGAGCTGTTTTTT.

The genes are TRBV28 and TRBJ2-1; D is unclear. Trimming took 1 base from V and 7 from J, leaving 8 bases between them. In germline, CDR1 is MDHEN, CDR2 SYDVKM. The CDR3 sequence is 13 residues long. DNA for the CDR3: TGTGCCAGCAGTTTATTTTACAGAAATGAGCAGTTCTTC. Translation gives CASSLFYRNEQFF.

The table lists this clone with a count of one. V gene TRBV5-6 combines with J gene TRBJ2-5; maybe TRBD2 (6 bases). CDR1 is SGHDT and CDR2 is YYEEEE in the germline V gene. The germline V and J ends were trimmed by 5 bases and 4 bases, with 18 bases remaining between them. The CDR3 has 15 amino acids. The CDR3 loop reads CASRSRGGWLETQYF. In DNA, the CDR3 is TGTGCCAGCAGGTCCCGGGGAGGATGGTTAGAGACCCAGTACTTC. Supplemented by reference TRBV5-6 and TRBJ2-5, the full variable domain reads DAGVTQSPTHLIKTRGQQVTLRCSPKSGHDTVSWYQQALGQGPQFIFQYYEEEERQRGNFPDRFSGHQFPNYSSELNVNALLLGDSALYLCASRSRGGWLETQYFGPGTRLLVL.

The genes are TRBV7-2 and TRBJ2-7; 10 bases fit TRBD2. CDR3 size: 15 residues. Per germline, CDR1 SGHTA and CDR2 FQGNSA. V shed 6 bases, J shed 4 bases, and the junction held 9 bases outside the gene matches. This CDR3 is CASSFHSGGSYEQYF. The CDR3 nucleotides read TGTGCCAGCAGTTTCCATAGCGGGGGGTCTTACGAGCAGTACTTC.

This chain joins TRBV5-1 and TRBJ2-1; 7 bases agree with TRBD2. The CDR3 runs to 15 residues. V trimming: 6 bases; J trimming: 0 bases; junction bases outside the gene matches: 6. Germline V gene data show CDR1 as SGHRS and CDR2 as YFSETQ. CDR3 nucleotides: TGCGCCAGCACCCGAGCGGGAAGCTCCTACAATGAGCAGTTCTTC. It translates to CASTRAGSSYNEQFF.

The DNA for the CDR3 is TGTGCCAGCAGCTTGACAGTGGGGCGGTCACCCCTCCACTTT. Amino acids: CASSLTVGRSPLHF. The V and J genes are TRBV7-9 and TRBJ1-6; weak D call: TRBD1 (5 bases). Germline V gene sequence: CDR1 SEHNR, CDR2 FQNEAQ (reference sequence). CDR3 length: 14 residues. Between the trimmed V and J ends, which lost 3 bases and 10 bases, there was a span of 13 bases.

The rearrangement joins TRBV6-5 to TRBJ1-1; tentatively, D is TRBD1 (6 bases). Germline V CDR1 and CDR2: MNHEY, SVGAGI. The germline V and J ends were trimmed by 6 bases and 11 bases, with 22 bases remaining between them. The CDR3 is 14 residues long. In DNA, the CDR3 is TGTGCCAGCAGCCAAGGGGGGGGGCCCAACTATGCTTTCTTT. Its translation: CASSQGGGPNYAFF.

In this sample, this clone turned up a few times. CDR3 coding DNA: TGCGCCAGCAGCTTTGGTAGCGGTCAAGAGACCCAGTACTTC. This codes for CASSFGSGQETQYF. The rearrangement links TRBV5-1 to TRBJ2-5; weak D call: TRBD2 (6 bases). V lost 2 bases to trimming and J lost 2 bases, with 10 bases between them. The CDR3 extends over 14 amino acids. Germline values: CDR1 SGHRS, CDR2 YFSETQ.

This chain joins TRBV12-5 and TRBJ1-5; the D is unclear. There are 13 residues in the CDR3. Trimming stripped 0 bases from V and 6 bases from J, with 6 bases between. The germline V gene has CDR1 LGHNT and CDR2 FRNRAP. The CDR3 bases are TGTGCTAGTGGTTTGGTTTCAGTTCAGCCCCAGCATTTT. As protein: CASGLVSVQPQHF.

This chain links TRBV7-8 with TRBJ2-7, with 8 bases that match TRBD1. The CDR3 spans 22 residues. CDR1 is SGHVS and CDR2 is FQNEAQ in the germline V gene. V was clipped by 1 base and J by 0 bases; unmatched bases: 23. CDR3 sequence (DNA): TGTGCCAGCAGCTTAGTATCTTTGGACAGGGAAATGGGAGGTCAGCTCTCCTACGAGCAGTACTTC. It codes for CASSLVSLDREMGGQLSYEQYF.

This chain joins TRBV2 and TRBJ2-7, with 10 nucleotides matching TRBD2. V shed 3 bases and J 2 bases; nucleotides not matched to a gene: 4. This CDR3 contains 15 residues. In germline, CDR1 is SNHLY, CDR2 FYNNEI. CDR3 DNA sequence: TGTGCCAGCAGTGAGTTAACTAGCGGGACCTACGAGCAGTACTTC. This sequence encodes CASSELTSGTYEQYF. The full variable domain, in which reference TRBV2 and TRBJ2-7 provide the parts outside the CDR3, is EPEVTQTPSHQVTQMGQEVILRCVPISNHLYFYWYRQILGQKVEFLVSFYNNEISEKSEIFDDQFSVERPDGSNFTLKIRSTKLEDSAMYFCASSELTSGTYEQYFGPGTRLTVT.

The rearrangement uses TRBV5-1 and TRBJ1-4; unclear D gene. Germline-derived CDR1 and CDR2 are SGHRS and YFSETQ. This CDR3 has 16 amino acids. Trimming removed 0 bases at V and 0 bases at J, with 9 bases between. This chain's CDR3 is CASSLAPGSTNEKLFF. CDR3 DNA: TGCGCCAGCAGCTTGGCCCCAGGATCAACTAATGAAAAACTGTTTTTT.

The chain links TRBV2 to TRBJ1-5; D is perhaps TRBD1 (6 bases). Trimming shortened V by 3 bases and J by 1 base, and 16 bases separated the two germline ends. Germline assignment: CDR1 SNHLY and CDR2 FYNNEI. The CDR3 contains 17 residues. CDR3 bases: TGTGCCAGCAGTGAGTACTTCTCAGGGGACAGCAATCAGCCCCAGCATTTT. Encoded protein: CASSEYFSGDSNQPQHF.